This T cell receptor beta chain was sequenced in a study of PD-1 blockade in classical Hodgkin lymphoma. Every patient relapsed after autologous stem cell transplantation, and brentuximab vedotin exposure varied. Only in-frame clones appear in the TCRdb table, and some are missing; sequencing was by immunoSEQ multiplex PCR. The table shows tens of thousands of clones, with 70% occurring only once. The starting material was peripheral blood mononuclear cells (PBMCs), obtained before the second cycle of nivolumab. The origin of this receptor is a human donor with classical Hodgkin lymphoma.

CDR3 sequence: CASSIVGAGQPQHF. The CDR3 DNA follows: TGTGCCAGTAGTATAGTTGGGGCAGGGCAGCCCCAGCATTTT. V is TRBV19 and J is TRBJ1-5, with a possible D match to TRBD1 (5 bases). Germline CDR1 LNHDA, CDR2 SQIVND (reference sequence). Trimming took off 1 base at V and 7 bases at J, with 11 bases between the two ends. The CDR3 is 14 residues long.